This T cell receptor beta chain was recovered during a study of T cells in Graves' hyperthyroidism and ophthalmopathy (dated by TCRdb to between 2018 and 2020). Context from the whole study: Peripheral blood was collected at initial diagnosis, before any treatment. TCR V-J signatures able to tell the groups apart were searched for in a discovery cohort of some 100 patients, of whom more than 40 had Graves' ophthalmopathy and 57 had stable Graves' hyperthyroidism. Prospective prediction of ophthalmopathy was tested in an independent validation cohort of under 20 hyperthyroidism patients and 15 to 17 patients who later progressed to ophthalmopathy. The 100 discovery patients were randomly split 7:3 into training and test sets. Thyroid tissue and blood T-cell repertoires from about 6 Graves' hyperthyroidism patients were also compared in the study. Following sampling, methimazole starting at 30 mg daily was given to hyperthyroidism patients, and high-dose intravenous methylprednisolone was given to ophthalmopathy patients. According to the paper, TCR Vbeta CDR3 sequencing was carried out on more than 120 peripheral blood samples, which came from fewer than 50 ophthalmopathy, approximately 72 hyperthyroidism and about 17 progressor patients.

This clonotype appeared once. Which antigen it targets is not known. Per-nucleotide qualities are absent, and no much larger clonotype sits a single base away. One read offers little support. What the work shows at the level of the full study, not this receptor alone: During validation, the model predicted progression to ophthalmopathy a median of approximately 6 months ahead of onset, with roughly 65% sensitivity and 72.22% specificity. In cross-validation, a model built on a 13 V-J signature told ophthalmopathy apart from stable hyperthyroidism with 85% to 90% sensitivity and around 84% specificity, and in testing the same model reached 80%/75%. No statistical method was used to set the sample size in advance, and investigators knew the group allocation. Most expanded thyroid clonotypes (frequency above 0.001) were also detected in blood, suggesting blood repertoires may reflect thyroid immune responses.

TCR beta CDR3 regions were amplified from RNA transcripts. The first round of RT-PCR for the TCR CDR3 was performed with the HTBI primer set and the Qiagen OneStep RT-PCR kit. Libraries were constructed in a second round of multiplex PCR, after which size selection and purification were carried out. Libraries were sequenced paired-end with 100 bp reads on an Illumina HiSeq2000. The authors' pipeline ran thus. SOAPnuke was used to process the raw data, with reads discarded if the reads contained adapters or uncalled bases, had a mean Phred below 15, or lacked an exact constant-primer or identifier match. COPE v1.2.5 was used to merge the high-quality paired reads, and each unique nucleotide sequence was defined as a clonotype. MiTCR v1.1 was used to align clonotypes to the IMGT TRBV, TRBD and TRBJ reference segments. Only V-J combinations with frequency above 0.0001, covering 99% to 99.2% of repertoires, were analysed. The TCS score was defined as the ratio of F50 (clonal expansion) to E x V (chaos), calculated using BLOSUM62-based TCRdist between CDR3 peptides within each V-J. Welch's t-statistics and random forest reduced around 520 V-J features to some 14, which were used in a naive Bayes classifier (R e1071). TCRdb handled the public reads itself, with Q25 trimming in fastp and clone calling in MiXCR, and kept productive beta chains. Duplicate CDR3 protein sequences are folded into a single record with the most common DNA and genes. The V and J calls follow TCRdb's processing rather than the paper's. The sample has roughly 510,000 distinct CDR3 sequences on record, around 21% of them singletons. Of the sample, less than 30% falls within the top ten clones.

CDR1 and CDR2 were assigned from the germline V gene as SQVTM and ANQGSEA. Relative to germline, V is 4 bases shorter and J is 2 bases shorter, with 8 bases between their ends. The CDR3 starts with the cysteine, ends with the phenylalanine, and has 12 residues. Only the CDR3 DNA stays, 36 bases, in frame from base 1. A patient counted as having stable Graves' hyperthyroidism if no progression to ophthalmopathy occurred over 18 months of follow-up. Hyperthyroidism patients were newly diagnosed, had a disease duration of under 2 months, and were aged 18 to 65 years. Any patient with an uncontrolled infection, another autoimmune disease, pregnancy or lactation was excluded. Diagnoses were established on the basis of clinical symptoms, serum thyroxine and TRAb, thyroid ultrasound, and orbital computed tomography. Ficoll-Paque density gradient centrifugation was used to isolate PBMCs from about 10 ml of fresh peripheral blood. Total RNA was extracted with Trizol reagent, and quality was checked on an Agilent 2100 Bioanalyzer.

The V and J genes are TRBV29-1 and TRBJ2-5; no confident D gene assignment can be made. The sample taken for sequencing was blood. The receptor comes from a man between 18 and 29 years old with Graves' hyperthyroidism. In nucleotide form, the sequence is TGCAGCGTTGGAGCAGGTCAAGAGACCCAGTACTTC. It specifies CSVGAGQETQYF.